This passage covers 5 T cell receptor beta chains from one sample sequenced in a study of PD-L1 blockade in urothelial cancer. The data were produced by immunoSEQ multiplex PCR, yet TCRdb's version contains in-frame clones alone and is incomplete. The sample includes tens of thousands of clones, about 89% seen only once; the top ten take less than 2%. Sample: PBMCs, taken around atezolizumab (anti-PD-L1) treatment. The receptors come from a man aged 55 to 70 with urothelial cancer.

The table lists this clone with a few counts. This rearrangement joins TRBV18 to TRBJ1-2, with a weak D call TRBD1 (5 bases). Germline CDR1 is KGHSH and CDR2 is LQKENI. V lost 3 bases and J lost 3, with 20 bases in between. The CDR3 is 17 residues long. As DNA, the CDR3 is TGTGCCAGCTCACCTTTGCCAGGAGGGGCTATCGACTATGGCTACACCTTC. Translation: CASSPLPGGAIDYGYTF.

This clone was observed a handful of times. The chain uses TRBV6-1 and TRBJ1-2; D ambiguous. V shed 3 bases and J shed 1 base, with 6 bases lying between them. Germline CDR1 is MNHNS and CDR2 is SASEGT. This CDR3 is 13 amino acids long. DNA of the CDR3: TGTGCCAGCAGTGACCTAGTTAACTATGGCTACACCTTC. It yields the protein CASSDLVNYGYTF.

V is TRBV28 and J is TRBJ2-6, with TRBD1 as a possible D gene (5 bases). The CDR3 is 16 amino acids. The ends were cut back, 6 bases at V and 3 bases at J, with 15 bases in the middle. The V gene's germline CDR1 is MDHEN and CDR2 SYDVKM. CDR3 region: CASRQVAGFGANVLTF. CDR3 nucleotide sequence: TGTGCCAGCAGACAGGTGGCCGGCTTTGGGGCCAACGTCCTGACTTTC.

The chain combines TRBV21-1 with TRBJ2-3; no check of the table's D call, TRBD1, against the DNA was made. TRBV21-1 is noted as a pseudogene. The CDR3 length is 16 residues. The CDR3 DNA sequence: TGTGCCAGCAGCAAAGTGGGACAGGGTGGGACAGATACGCAGTATTTT. Its protein is CASSKVGQGGTDTQYF.

This chain links TRBV6-5 with TRBJ1-4, with D possibly TRBD1 on 5 matching bases. The CDR3 is 15 amino acids. The germline V gene encodes CDR1 MNHEY and CDR2 SVGAGI. V shed 5 bases and J shed 6 bases, with 16 bases lying between them. CDR3 sequence: CASSPRGERDEKLFF. CDR3 coding DNA: TGTGCCAGCAGTCCCCGGGGGGAGCGGGATGAAAAACTGTTTTTT.